One sample yielded the 8 T cell receptor beta chains listed below, sequenced in a study of blood T cells in healthy people across ages. Together with a sample-barcoded 5' primer, a J-beta primer mix was included in a second PCR lasting roughly 6 to 12 cycles. TCRdb recomputed calls from the 5' RACE reads with MiXCR, one row per CDR3 protein. The sample has some 890,000 distinct CDR3 sequences; 25% to 35% are singletons. The data were also submitted as part of a second study, on T cells of mothers and their children.

Sequenced material: blood. These receptors all come from a woman aged 40 to 50 in good health.

Concerning this clonotype itself: One junction end disagrees with the germline gene, perhaps due to a read error. The DNA of the CDR3 is TGTGCCAGCAGCACCGGGACAGGGATGAAGACTGAAGCTTTCTTT. Translated: CASSTGTGMKTEAFF. The chain is built from TRBV5-8 and TRBJ1-1; TRBD1 aligns across 9 bases. This CDR3 contains 15 residues. Germline V lookup: CDR1 SGHTS, CDR2 YDEGEE.

The chain's CDR3 is CASSLGRPGTGIGANVLTF. The CDR3 bases are TGTGCCAGCAGCTTAGGCCGTCCCGGGACAGGGATCGGGGCCAACGTCCTGACTTTC. This sequence joins TRBV7-9 and TRBJ2-6, with 9 positions matching TRBD1. The germline V gene encodes CDR1 SEHNR and CDR2 FQNEAQ (reference sequence). This CDR3 contains 19 residues. V shed 1 base, J shed 4 bases, and the junction held 11 bases outside the gene matches.

This clonotype was observed many times. J is TRBJ2-7 and V is TRBV30; the D gene is possibly TRBD1 (6 bases). Germline assignment: CDR1 GTSNPN and CDR2 SVGIG (reference sequence). Between the trimmed V and J ends, which lost 4 bases and 4 bases, there was a span of 14 bases. The CDR3 runs 13 residues. The chain's CDR3 is CAWKRAGVYEQYF. In nucleotides, the CDR3 is TGTGCCTGGAAGAGGGCAGGGGTTTACGAGCAGTACTTC.

This clonotype was counted at least ten times. The chain employs TRBV29-1 and TRBJ1-2; D is undetermined. Trimming pared 3 bases from V and 0 bases from J, leaving 8 bases between. The CDR3 is made up of 13 amino acids. Germline V gene lookup returns CDR1 SQVTM and CDR2 ANQGSEA. The CDR3 spells CSVDFHPNYGYTF. The CDR3 DNA sequence: TGCAGCGTTGATTTCCATCCTAACTATGGCTACACCTTC.

This sequence joins TRBV7-9 and TRBJ1-5, with 7 bases identical to TRBD1. V lost 1 base, J lost 6 bases, and 9 bases stayed unmatched. The CDR3 is made up of 16 amino acids. CDR1 is SEHNR and CDR2 is FQNEAQ in the germline V gene (reference sequence). The CDR3 loop is CASSLDWEGAGQPQHF. The CDR3 region has the DNA TGTGCCAGCAGCTTAGATTGGGAGGGGGCAGGTCAGCCCCAGCATTTT.

This clonotype was counted ten times or more. The rearrangement joins TRBV24-1 to TRBJ2-4, with 7 bases that match TRBD1. Germline CDR1 is KGHDR and CDR2 is SFDVKD. V was clipped by 3 bases and J by 1 base; unmatched bases: 2. The CDR3 contains 15 residues. The CDR3 spells CATSDGGQAKNIQYF. As DNA, the CDR3 is TGTGCCACCAGTGATGGGGGACAGGCCAAAAACATTCAGTACTTC.

This clonotype was seen a handful of times. The rearrangement uses TRBV11-2 and TRBJ1-1; D gene uncertain. Deletions cut 1 base from V and 3 bases from J, with 9 bases between. This CDR3 has 14 amino acids. The germline V gene encodes CDR1 SGHAT and CDR2 FQNNGV. CDR3 in DNA: TGTGCCAGCAGCTTAGGCGGACCGTACACTGAAGCTTTCTTT. This encodes CASSLGGPYTEAFF.

The chain couples TRBV6-2 or TRBV6-3 to TRBJ2-7, with a tentative D call TRBD1 (5 bases). The V end was cut by 6 bases, the J end by 7 bases, with 13 bases between. Germline-derived CDR1 and CDR2 are MNHEY and SVGEGT. The CDR3 consists of 12 residues. The CDR3 region has the DNA TGTGCCAGCAGGACAGCTTTAAAGGAGCAGTACTTC. This codes for CASRTALKEQYF.